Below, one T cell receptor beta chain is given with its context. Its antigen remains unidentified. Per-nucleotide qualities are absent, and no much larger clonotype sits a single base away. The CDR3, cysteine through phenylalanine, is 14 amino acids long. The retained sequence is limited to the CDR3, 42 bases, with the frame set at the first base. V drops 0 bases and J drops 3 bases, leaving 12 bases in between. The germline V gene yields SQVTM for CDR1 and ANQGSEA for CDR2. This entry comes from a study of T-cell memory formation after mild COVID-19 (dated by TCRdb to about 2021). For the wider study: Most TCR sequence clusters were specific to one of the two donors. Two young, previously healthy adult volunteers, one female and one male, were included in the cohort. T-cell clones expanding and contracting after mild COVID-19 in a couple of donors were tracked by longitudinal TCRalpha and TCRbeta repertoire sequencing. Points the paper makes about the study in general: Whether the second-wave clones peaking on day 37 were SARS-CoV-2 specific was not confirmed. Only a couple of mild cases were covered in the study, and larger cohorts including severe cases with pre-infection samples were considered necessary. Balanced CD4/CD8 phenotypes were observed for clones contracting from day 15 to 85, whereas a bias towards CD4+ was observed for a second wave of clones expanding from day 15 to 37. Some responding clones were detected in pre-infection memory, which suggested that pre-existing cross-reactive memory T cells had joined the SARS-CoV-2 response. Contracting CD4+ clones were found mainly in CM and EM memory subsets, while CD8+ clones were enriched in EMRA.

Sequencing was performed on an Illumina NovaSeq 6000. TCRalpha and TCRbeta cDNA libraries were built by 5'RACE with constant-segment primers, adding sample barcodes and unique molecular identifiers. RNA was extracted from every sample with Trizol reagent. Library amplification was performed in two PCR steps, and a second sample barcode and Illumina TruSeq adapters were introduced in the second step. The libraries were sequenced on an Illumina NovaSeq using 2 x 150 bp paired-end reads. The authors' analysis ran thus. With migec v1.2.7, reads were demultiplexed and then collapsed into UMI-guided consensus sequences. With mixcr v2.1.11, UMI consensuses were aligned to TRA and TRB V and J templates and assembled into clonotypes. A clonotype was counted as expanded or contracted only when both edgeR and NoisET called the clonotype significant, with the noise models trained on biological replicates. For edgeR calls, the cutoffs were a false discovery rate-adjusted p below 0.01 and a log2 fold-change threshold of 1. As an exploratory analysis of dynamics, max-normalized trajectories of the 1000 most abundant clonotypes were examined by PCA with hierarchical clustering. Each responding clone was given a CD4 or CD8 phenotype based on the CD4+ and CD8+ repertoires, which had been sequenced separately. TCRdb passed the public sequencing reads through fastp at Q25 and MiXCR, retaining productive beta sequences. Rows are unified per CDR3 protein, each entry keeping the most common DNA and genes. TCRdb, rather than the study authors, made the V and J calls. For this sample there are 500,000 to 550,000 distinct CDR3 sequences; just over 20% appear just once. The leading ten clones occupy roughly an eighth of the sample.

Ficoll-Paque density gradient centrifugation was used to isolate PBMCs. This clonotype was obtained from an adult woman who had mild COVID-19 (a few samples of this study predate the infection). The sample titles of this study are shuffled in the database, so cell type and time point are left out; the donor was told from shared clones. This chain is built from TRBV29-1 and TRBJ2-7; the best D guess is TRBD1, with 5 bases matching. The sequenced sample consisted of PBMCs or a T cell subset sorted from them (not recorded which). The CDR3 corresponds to CSVEDWQGGYEQYF. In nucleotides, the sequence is TGCAGCGTTGAAGATTGGCAGGGCGGCTACGAGCAGTACTTC.